The table lists the clone carrying this T cell receptor beta chain with a few counts. The sample, approximately 10 milliliters of peripheral blood, was drawn from each donor. Then a second PCR, running about 6 to 11 cycles, was carried out with a sample-barcoded 5' primer and a J-beta primer mix. TCRdb reanalysed the 5' RACE reads using MiXCR and keeps one entry per CDR3 protein. The table has 500,000 to 650,000 distinct CDR3 sequences, roughly a quarter seen once; the top ten hold 3% to 4%. With 2 bases removed from V and 7 bases from J, the gap between germline ends came to 9 bases. The CDR3 is 13 residues long. Germline CDR1 and CDR2: MGHDK and SYGVNS. These data belong to a study of blood T cells in healthy people across ages. The sample was also linked to a second study, of T cells of mothers and their children. That report notes: Each mother gave over 8.5 million TCR beta CDR3 reads; each child, around 2.8 million. The study found thymic selection shapes TCR recombination output similarly in related and unrelated pairs.

Sequencing used blood. V usage is TRBV25-1 and J usage is TRBJ2-1; D is unresolved. This TCR came from a boy aged 2 to 10 in good health. The CDR3 bases are TGTGCCAGCAGTGAAGTCGGGCGGAATGAGCAGTTCTTC. Its protein product is CASSEVGRNEQFF.